This entry lists 32 T cell receptor beta chains sequenced from one sample in a study of T cells in Graves' hyperthyroidism and ophthalmopathy (dated by TCRdb to the late 2010s). Libraries were prepared through multiplex PCR. Sequencing relied on an Illumina HiSeq 2000. TCR beta CDR3 regions were amplified from RNA transcripts. The TCR CDR3 was subjected to a first round of RT-PCR using the HTBI primer set and the Qiagen OneStep RT-PCR kit. Clones were called with MiXCR by TCRdb after fastp trimmed the public reads at Q25, and only in-frame beta chains were retained. Each record represents a unique CDR3 protein, reported with the most common genes and DNA among its rows. This sample is represented by over 45,000 distinct CDR3 sequences; 49% of them were singletons. Of the sample, 9.5% to 15% is held by the ten largest clones. Sample: blood. Receptor source: a woman aged 25 to 39 with Graves' ophthalmopathy.

This clonotype was detected only a few times. V usage is TRBV28 and J usage is TRBJ1-6, with D perhaps matching TRBD1 (6 bases). Per germline, CDR1 MDHEN and CDR2 SYDVKM. The CDR3 loop spans 18 amino acids. Trimming left V 8 bases short and J 6 bases short, with 26 bases between. CDR3: CASLTFGLRQETNSPLHF. The CDR3 coding sequence is TGTGCCAGCCTGACCTTTGGACTCCGACAGGAGACTAATTCACCCCTCCACTTT.

This clonotype was observed many times. This sequence joins TRBV2 and TRBJ2-5, with 10 nucleotides matching TRBD1. CDR1 and CDR2 from the germline V gene are SNHLY and FYNNEI. V trimming: 8 bases; J trimming: 4 bases; junction bases outside the gene matches: 7. The length of the CDR3 is 14 residues. This CDR3 reads CASDRGRLGETQYF. Here the CDR3 DNA reads TGTGCCAGCGACAGGGGGCGCCTGGGAGAGACCCAGTACTTC.

V gene TRBV6-5 combines with J gene TRBJ2-5, with 8 bases identical to TRBD1. CDR3 length equals 14 residues. V dropped 6 bases and J dropped 9; count of bases not matched to a gene: 12. Germline assignment: CDR1 MNHEY and CDR2 SVGAGI. The CDR3: CASRRTGRNQPQYF. In nucleotides, the CDR3 is TGTGCCAGCAGGAGGACAGGGAGGAATCAGCCCCAGTACTTC.

Of note for this clonotype: Given a much more abundant clone one base away, this may be a read error. The chain combines TRBV28 with TRBJ2-7; D may be TRBD1 (6 bases). This CDR3 has 16 amino acids. V gave up 2 bases and J gave up 0 bases, with 14 bases separating them. Germline CDR1 and CDR2: MDHEN and SYDVKM. The CDR3 sequence is CASSLRGHRLSYEQYF. CDR3 DNA: TGTGCCAGCAGTTTAAGGGGACACCGACTCTCCTACGAGCAGTACTTC.

Here the CDR3 reads CASSSQPGLAYNEQFF. The CDR3 nucleotides are TGTGCCAGCAGCTCCCAACCGGGACTAGCTTACAATGAGCAGTTCTTC. The chain is built from TRBV7-3 and TRBJ2-1; 9 bases are a match to TRBD2. CDR1 and CDR2 (germline): SGHTA, FQGTGA. Germline trimming cut 4 bases from V and 4 bases from J; bases unmatched to any gene: 8. The CDR3 spans 16 residues.

This clonotype occurred once. The junction departs from the called germline gene at one end, perhaps through a read error. The chain recombines TRBV25-1 with TRBJ2-1; D ambiguous. The V gene's germline CDR1 is MGHDK and CDR2 SYGVNS. This CDR3 is built from 11 residues. This CDR3 is CASSEGNGQFF. The CDR3 DNA sequence: TGTGCCAGCAGTGAAGGGAATGGGCAGTTCTTC. The complete variable domain, with remaining parts taken from reference TRBV25-1 and TRBJ2-1, reads EADIYQTPRYLVIGTGKKITLECSQTMGHDKMYWYQQDPGMELHLIHYSYGVNSTEKGDLSSESTVSRIRTEHFPLTLESARPSHTSQYLCASSEGNGQFFGPGTRLTVL.

This clonotype rates as medium-sized. The chain combines TRBV10-3 with TRBJ2-1; D is perhaps TRBD2 (5 bases). Germline-derived CDR1 and CDR2 are ENHRY and SYGVKD. This CDR3 is 15 amino acids long. Trimming removed 3 bases from V and 3 bases from J, with 12 bases in between. CDR3 sequence reads: CAISDPGVHYNEQFF. The CDR3 bases are TGTGCCATCAGTGATCCCGGGGTCCACTACAATGAGCAGTTCTTC.

Concerning this clonotype: A read error is possible here, since a much larger clone lies one base away. The chain links TRBV28 to TRBJ2-1, with D perhaps TRBD2 (6 bases). The CDR3 is made up of 11 amino acids. The germline CDR1 and CDR2 sequences are MDHEN and SYDVKM. V was pared by 7 bases and J by 12 bases, with 13 bases between. The CDR3 region has the DNA TGTGCCAGCACTCCGGGAGCTGGGCAGTTCTTC. Protein sequence: CASTPGAGQFF. Using reference TRBV28 and TRBJ2-1 for the parts outside the CDR3, the full variable domain is DVKVTQSSRYLVKRTGEKVFLECVQDMDHENMFWYRQDPGLGLRLIYFSYDVKMKEKGDIPEGYSVSREKKERFSLILESASTNQTSMYLCASTPGAGQFFGPGTRLTVL.

This clonotype came up many times. One junction end does not reproduce the germline sequence, and a read error may be involved. The CDR3 loop is CASSQDQGADYSYTF. The CDR3 bases are TGTGCCAGCAGCCAAGATCAGGGGGCGGACTATAGCTACACCTTC. V usage is TRBV4-2 and J usage is TRBJ1-2; TRBD1 matches 8 bases. This CDR3 has 15 residues. Looked up from germline, CDR1 is LGHNA and CDR2 is YNFKEQ.

There are many counts of this clonotype. The V and J genes are TRBV4-2 and TRBJ1-2; a weak D match, TRBD1 (6 bases). Between the trimmed V and J ends, which lost 3 bases and 4 bases, there was a span of 12 bases. Germline values: CDR1 LGHNA, CDR2 YNFKEQ. The CDR3 consists of 14 residues. The CDR3 protein is CASSQAGQRYGYTF. The CDR3 DNA follows: TGTGCCAGCAGCCAGGCTGGACAGCGCTATGGCTACACCTTC.

In this sample, this clonotype turned up many times. The gene calls are TRBV4-2 and TRBJ2-7, with TRBD1 identical over 9 bases. The CDR3 has 16 amino acids. V was clipped by 0 bases and J by 6 bases; unmatched bases: 9. The germline CDR1 and CDR2 sequences are LGHNA and YNFKEQ. CDR3 in amino acids: CASSQEGDRDISEQYF. CDR3 DNA: TGTGCCAGCAGCCAAGAAGGGGACAGGGATATCTCCGAGCAGTACTTC.

This clonotype showed up many times. This rearrangement joins TRBV20-1 to TRBJ2-7; D remains unclear. V was cut by 3 bases and J by 3 bases, with 15 bases left in between. The germline V gene encodes CDR1 DFQATT and CDR2 SNEGSKA (reference sequence). The CDR3 is 14 residues long. CDR3 DNA: TGCAGTGCTAGGGGCCCTGGCGCGCGCTACGAGCAGTACTTC. Protein product: CSARGPGARYEQYF.

This clonotype was picked up many times. J is TRBJ2-4 and V is TRBV19; D assignment may be TRBD1 or TRBD2 (5 bases each). Between the trimmed V and J ends, which lost 5 bases and 0 bases, there was a span of 20 bases. The germline V gene encodes CDR1 LNHDA and CDR2 SQIVND (reference sequence). The CDR3 length is 18 residues. The CDR3 DNA sequence: TGTGCCAGTAGTCCCAACCGGGACGTACTACTAGCCAAAAACATTCAGTACTTC. It codes for CASSPNRDVLLAKNIQYF.

In its sample, this clonotype is medium-sized. The rearrangement links TRBV24-1 to TRBJ2-2; D remains ambiguous. Germline V gene sequence: CDR1 KGHDR, CDR2 SFDVKD. The CDR3 spans 16 residues. V was pared by 0 bases and J by 4 bases, with 11 bases between. The CDR3 region is CATSDLGQTPTGELFF. Written as DNA, the CDR3 is TGTGCCACCAGTGATTTGGGGCAGACCCCCACCGGGGAGCTGTTTTTT.

This clonotype showed up just once. The CDR3 nucleotides read TGTGCCAGCAGCTTGGGCGAAGGGGGCGGGACGGAAGCTTTCTTT. It is translated as CASSLGEGGGTEAFF. The rearrangement uses TRBV5-4 and TRBJ1-1, with TRBD1 matching 7 bases. Germline assignment: CDR1 SGHNT and CDR2 YYREEE (reference sequence). The CDR3 sequence is 15 residues long. V gave up 0 bases and J gave up 8 bases; unmatched junction bases: 10.

This chain connects TRBV24-1 to TRBJ1-4; D is unresolved. The CDR3 consists of 15 residues. V was shortened by 3 bases and J by 0 bases, with 7 bases between the two germline ends. CDR1 KGHDR and CDR2 SFDVKD come from the germline V gene. CDR3 residues: CATSDRSATNEKLFF. The CDR3 DNA reads as TGTGCCACCAGTGATCGAAGTGCAACTAATGAAAAACTGTTTTTT.

This clonotype was seen only a few times. The V gene is TRBV20-1, the J gene TRBJ2-3; 7 positions agree with TRBD2. CDR3 length: 12 amino acids. Germline loops: CDR1 DFQATT, CDR2 SNEGSKA (reference sequence). The V gene end was trimmed by 6 bases and the J gene end by 11 bases; junction bases not matched to a gene: 11. The chain's CDR3 is CSAERDLVEQYF. CDR3 nucleotides: TGCAGTGCGGAGCGGGATTTGGTTGAGCAGTATTTT.

This clonotype has at least ten counts. The chain uses TRBV19 and TRBJ2-1; perhaps TRBD1 as D (5 bases). V lost 0 bases and J lost 5, with 11 bases in between. Per the germline V gene, CDR1 is LNHDA and CDR2 is SQIVND (reference sequence). This CDR3 is built from 15 residues. CDR3 in DNA: TGTGCCAGTAGTATAGATCACAGGAGCGACAATGAGCAGTTCTTC. Translation: CASSIDHRSDNEQFF.

This clonotype has ten or more counts. The rearrangement uses TRBV3-1 and TRBJ2-5; no clear D. The CDR3 has 13 amino acids. From germline, CDR1 is LGHDT and CDR2 YNNKEL (reference sequence). V was pared by 1 base and J by 9 bases, with 12 bases between. CDR3 DNA sequence: TGTGCCAGCAGCCAAGCCGGGCCTGGGGCCCAGTACTTC. Translating gives CASSQAGPGAQYF.

This clonotype has only one observation. V gene TRBV5-5 combines with J gene TRBJ2-1; 9 nucleotides agree with TRBD1. Trimming removed 4 bases from V and 7 bases from J; junction bases left unmatched: 6. Germline V gives CDR1 SGHKS, CDR2 YYEKEE (reference sequence). CDR3 length: 14 amino acids. The CDR3 sequence is CASSIRDRVNEQFF. The CDR3 coding sequence is TGTGCCAGCAGCATCCGGGACAGGGTTAATGAGCAGTTCTTC.

As for this clonotype: One junction end does not reproduce the germline sequence, and a read error may be involved. The chain is built from TRBV7-9 and TRBJ2-1; the D gene is possibly TRBD2 (5 bases). This CDR3 is 13 amino acids long. Germline CDR1 reads SEHNR; CDR2 reads FQNEAQ (reference sequence). CDR3 DNA: TGCGCCAGCAGCTTGCAGAGCGGCAGTGAGCAGTTCTTC. It yields the protein CASSLQSGSEQFF.

The CDR3 reads CASSEVPSGRVDYVRQYF. DNA of the CDR3: TGTGCCAGCAGTGAAGTGCCTAGCGGGAGGGTGGACTATGTTAGGCAGTATTTT. The rearrangement uses TRBV2 and TRBJ2-3; 12 bases are shared with TRBD2. With V trimmed by 1 base and J by 11 bases, 16 bases remained unmatched. The CDR3 consists of 18 residues. Germline assignment: CDR1 SNHLY and CDR2 FYNNEI.

The rearrangement links TRBV20-1 to TRBJ2-3, with 8 nucleotides matching TRBD2. Germline V CDR1 and CDR2: DFQATT, SNEGSKA (reference sequence). V lost 6 bases and J lost 11; bases outside the gene matches: 19. CDR3 length: 15 residues. The CDR3 DNA is TGCAGTGCCCGAACCTCAGCGGGAGTTTACAATGAGCAGTATTTT. Protein product: CSARTSAGVYNEQYF.

This clonotype was recorded at least ten times. The chain carries TRBV10-3 and TRBJ2-1, with 8 bases identical to TRBD2. The V gene end was trimmed by 5 bases and the J gene end by 2 bases; junction bases not matched to a gene: 14. There are 18 residues in the CDR3. Germline CDR1 ENHRY, CDR2 SYGVKD. The CDR3 sequence is CAISSAGVAGGTYNEQFF. CDR3 coding DNA: TGTGCCATCAGTTCCGCCGGAGTTGCGGGGGGTACCTACAATGAGCAGTTCTTC.

Of note for this clonotype: A read error may account for a junction end that differs from germline. This chain uses TRBV20-1 with TRBJ2-2; 7 nucleotides align to TRBD1. The CDR3 has 15 residues. Germline V CDR1 and CDR2: DFQATT, SNEGSKA (reference sequence). CDR3 protein: CSASTGTVIFGEPFF. The CDR3 region has the DNA TGCAGTGCCTCGACCGGGACAGTTATCTTTGGGGAGCCGTTCTTT.

This clonotype appeared many times. This rearrangement joins TRBV6-5 to TRBJ1-3; no firm D call. This CDR3 is built from 15 residues. V lost 6 bases and J lost 0, with 12 bases in between. Germline V CDR1 and CDR2: MNHEY, SVGAGI. CDR3 DNA sequence: TGTGCCAGCAGCTGGACGGTAGACTCTGGAAACACCATATATTTT. Translation: CASSWTVDSGNTIYF.

On this clonotype: A read error is likely, as this CDR3 ends without the conserved phenylalanine or tryptophan. This chain connects TRBV9 to TRBJ2-1; D is undetermined. The CDR3 has 15 residues. From germline, CDR1 is SGDLS and CDR2 YYNGEE. With 0 bases removed from V and 0 bases from J, the gap between germline ends came to 7 bases. This CDR3 is CASSVGQSSYNEQFR. In DNA form, the CDR3 reads TGTGCCAGCAGCGTAGGCCAGAGCTCCTACAATGAGCAGTTCAGA.

This clonotype showed up many times. The chain employs TRBV6-6 and TRBJ2-5, with D possibly TRBD2 on 5 matching bases. The length of the CDR3 is 14 residues. Per the germline V gene, CDR1 is MNHNY and CDR2 is SVGAGI (reference sequence). V lost 4 bases and J 1 base, leaving 10 bases between the germline ends. The CDR3 nucleotides are TGTGCCAGCAGTTCCGGAGGTTTCCAAGAGACCCAGTACTTC. Translating gives CASSSGGFQETQYF.

This sequence joins TRBV10-3 and TRBJ2-6; 7 nucleotides agree with TRBD1. V lost 0 bases and J lost 3; bases outside the gene matches: 2. Germline CDR1 ENHRY, CDR2 SYGVKD. The CDR3 spans 16 residues. The DNA for the CDR3 is TGTGCCATCAGTGAGTCGACAGGGTTTGGGGCCAACGTCCTGACTTTC. Residues: CAISESTGFGANVLTF.

This clonotype appeared many times. V is TRBV7-3 and J is TRBJ2-1; D is possibly TRBD2 (6 bases). With 3 bases removed from V and 4 bases from J, the gap between germline ends came to 13 bases. Germline assignment: CDR1 SGHTA and CDR2 FQGTGA. The CDR3 is 15 amino acids. The CDR3, as DNA: TGTGCCAGCAGCTTTAGCGGCAGCCCGTACAATGAGCAGTTCTTC. Its protein product is CASSFSGSPYNEQFF.

As for this clonotype: Sequence at one end of the junction differs from germline and may be a read error. The V and J genes are TRBV9 and TRBJ2-3, with D possibly TRBD2 on 5 matching bases. Looked up from germline, CDR1 is SGDLS and CDR2 is YYNGEE. The length of the CDR3 is 13 residues. CDR3: CASSGAGTDPQYF. CDR3 nucleotides: TGTGCCAGCAGCGGGGCGGGCACAGATCCGCAGTATTTT.

In this sample, this clonotype turned up once. CDR3 loop: CASTDRNTGEQYF. The CDR3 nucleotides read TGTGCCAGCACTGATCGGAACACCGGGGAGCAGTACTTC. The chain employs TRBV2 and TRBJ2-7; D call uncertain. This CDR3 has 13 residues. Germline V gene lookup returns CDR1 SNHLY and CDR2 FYNNEI. V was pared by 7 bases and J by 7 bases, with 17 bases between.